A single sample gave rise to the 3 T cell receptor beta chains below, sequenced in a study of OX40 agonist ivuxolimab in advanced cancers. Generated by immunoSEQ multiplex PCR, the TCRdb table keeps only in-frame clones and is missing some. The sample lists 60,000 to 90,000 clones; about 88% were seen once. Specimen: CD4+ or CD8+ T cells sorted from blood, collected in a trial of the OX40 agonist ivuxolimab. Receptors were obtained from an adult with an advanced solid tumor such as melanoma, head and neck, liver or kidney cancer.

This rearrangement joins TRBV28 to TRBJ1-2; perhaps TRBD1 as D (6 bases). Germline CDR1 is MDHEN and CDR2 is SYDVKM. The length of the CDR3 is 11 residues. The ends were cut back, 11 bases at V and 7 bases at J, with 14 bases in the middle. The CDR3 DNA sequence: TGTGCCCTCATTAGGGGGGCTGGCTACACCTTC. As protein: CALIRGAGYTF.

This clone was picked up a small number of times. This chain connects TRBV28 to TRBJ2-3, with D unclear. V shed 3 bases and J shed 2 bases, with 15 bases lying between them. Per germline, CDR1 MDHEN and CDR2 SYDVKM. This CDR3 region has 16 residues. The chain's CDR3 is CASSLVTSWVTDTQYF. The CDR3 bases are TGTGCCAGCAGTTTGGTCACGTCGTGGGTCACAGATACGCAGTATTTT. Full variable domain (missing parts from reference TRBV28 and TRBJ2-3): DVKVTQSSRYLVKRTGEKVFLECVQDMDHENMFWYRQDPGLGLRLIYFSYDVKMKEKGDIPEGYSVSREKKERFSLILESASTNQTSMYLCASSLVTSWVTDTQYFGPGTRLTVL.

The chain recombines TRBV19 with TRBJ2-5, with unresolved D. V dropped 3 bases and J dropped 2 bases, with 4 bases sitting between them. The CDR3 covers 12 residues. The germline CDR1 and CDR2 sequences are LNHDA and SQIVND (reference sequence). This CDR3 is CASSMGQETQYF. CDR3 coding DNA: TGTGCCAGTAGTATGGGTCAAGAGACCCAGTACTTC.